This entry features one T cell receptor (beta chain) sequence. Germline assignment: CDR1 LGHDT and CDR2 YNNKEL (reference sequence). The CDR3 runs to 11 residues. The V gene lost 4 bases and the J gene lost 7 bases, with 7 bases spanning the gap. The data originate from a study of blood T cell repertoires in COVID-19. Across the whole study: The analysed material was cDNA or gDNA that came from T cells, B-cell-depleted T cells, or PBMCs.

The authors' processing: Estimation of nucleated cell counts was performed using reference gene primer amplification. Only in-frame clones appear in the TCRdb table, and some are missing; sequencing was by immunoSEQ multiplex PCR. V and J calls and clone size are copied from that table; D and trimming were computed from the DNA. Here the sample spans 310,000 or so clones, roughly 87% being singletons. Sequenced input: PBMCs or T cells enriched from blood (not recorded which). The clonotype was recovered from a woman aged 35 to 49 who had recovered from COVID-19. The genes are TRBV3-1 (or the pseudogene TRBV3-2) and TRBJ1-1; no firm D call. The DNA of the CDR3 is TGTGCCAGCAGCCTCAGGAATGAAGCTTTCTTT. Its protein is CASSLRNEAFF.